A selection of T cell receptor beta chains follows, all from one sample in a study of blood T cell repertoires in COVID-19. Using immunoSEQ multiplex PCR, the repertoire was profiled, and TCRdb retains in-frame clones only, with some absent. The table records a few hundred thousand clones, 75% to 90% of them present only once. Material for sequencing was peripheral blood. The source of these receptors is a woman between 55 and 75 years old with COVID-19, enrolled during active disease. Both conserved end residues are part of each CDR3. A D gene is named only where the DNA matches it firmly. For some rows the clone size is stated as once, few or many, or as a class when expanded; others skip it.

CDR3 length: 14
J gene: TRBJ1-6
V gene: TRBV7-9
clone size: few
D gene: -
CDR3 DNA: TGTGCCAGCAGCTTAGGGACAGATAATTCACCCCTCCACTTT
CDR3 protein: CASSLGTDNSPLHF

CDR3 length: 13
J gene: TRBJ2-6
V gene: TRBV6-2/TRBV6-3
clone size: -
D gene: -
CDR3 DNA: TGTGCCAGCAGTTTATCTGGGGCCAACGTCCTGACTTTC
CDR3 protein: CASSLSGANVLTF

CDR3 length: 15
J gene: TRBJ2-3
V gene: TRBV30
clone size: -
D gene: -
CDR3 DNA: TGTGCCTGGAAGGGGGTGGGGAGGGCGGCAGATACGCAGTATTTT
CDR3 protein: CAWKGVGRAADTQYF

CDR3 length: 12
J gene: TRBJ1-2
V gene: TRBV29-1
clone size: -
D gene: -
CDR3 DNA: TGCAGCGTTGAATCAACGGGGGATGGCTACACCTTC
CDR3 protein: CSVESTGDGYTF

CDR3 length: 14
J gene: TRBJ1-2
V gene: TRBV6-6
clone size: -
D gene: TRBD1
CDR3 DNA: TGTGCCAGCAAAGGACAGGGTAGTAACTATGGCTACACCTTC
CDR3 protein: CASKGQGSNYGYTF

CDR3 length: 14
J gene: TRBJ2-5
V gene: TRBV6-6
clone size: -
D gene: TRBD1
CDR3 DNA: TGTGCCAGCACCCCCCCAGGGGGAAAAGAGACCCAGTACTTC
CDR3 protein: CASTPPGGKETQYF

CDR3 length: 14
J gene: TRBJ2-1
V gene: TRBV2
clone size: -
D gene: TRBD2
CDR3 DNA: TGTGCCAGTCTAGCGGGGGACACCTACAATGAGCAGTTCTTC
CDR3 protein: CASLAGDTYNEQFF

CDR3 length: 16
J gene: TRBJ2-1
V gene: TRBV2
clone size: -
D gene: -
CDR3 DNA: TGTGCCAGCACCGGGACACGCGACAGCTCCTACAATGAGCAGTTCTTC
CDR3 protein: CASTGTRDSSYNEQFF

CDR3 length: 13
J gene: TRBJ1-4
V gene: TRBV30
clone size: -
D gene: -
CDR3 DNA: TGTGCCTGGAAAGCCAGGGTCGGCGAAAAACTGTTTTTT
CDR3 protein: CAWKARVGEKLFF

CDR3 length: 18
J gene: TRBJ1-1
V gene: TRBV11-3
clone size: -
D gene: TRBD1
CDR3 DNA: TGTGCCAGCAGCTCCGGACAGGGAGTAACGGGGCCGAACACTGAAGCTTTCTTT
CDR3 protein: CASSSGQGVTGPNTEAFF

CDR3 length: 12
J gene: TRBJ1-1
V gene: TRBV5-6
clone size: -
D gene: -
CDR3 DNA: TGTGCCAGCAGCTCCGGGTTTGCTGAAGCTTTCTTT
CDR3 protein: CASSSGFAEAFF

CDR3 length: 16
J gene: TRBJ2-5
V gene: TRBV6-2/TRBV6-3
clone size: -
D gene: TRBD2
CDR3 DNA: TGTGCCAGCAGCAAAAGGGGCGGGGGGTCGAAAGAGACCCAGTACTTC
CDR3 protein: CASSKRGGGSKETQYF

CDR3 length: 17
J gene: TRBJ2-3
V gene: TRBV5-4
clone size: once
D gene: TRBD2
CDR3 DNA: TGTGCCAGCAGCGGAAGGTTGGCCAGCGGGAACACAGATACGCAGTATTTT
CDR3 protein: CASSGRLASGNTDTQYF

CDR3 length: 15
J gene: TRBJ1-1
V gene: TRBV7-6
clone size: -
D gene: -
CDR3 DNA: TGTGCCAGCAGCTTAGGGCCGGGGGAGAACACTGAAGCTTTCTTT
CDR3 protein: CASSLGPGENTEAFF

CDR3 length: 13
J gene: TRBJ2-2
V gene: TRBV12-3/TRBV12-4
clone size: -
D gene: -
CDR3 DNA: TGTGCCAGCAGTCCTCAAACTCCCGGGGAGCTGTTTTTT
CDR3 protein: CASSPQTPGELFF

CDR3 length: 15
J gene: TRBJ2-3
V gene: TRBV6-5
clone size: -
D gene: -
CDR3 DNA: TGTGCCAGCAGTTACGACTGGGGGGAGGCAGATACGCAGTATTTT
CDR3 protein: CASSYDWGEADTQYF

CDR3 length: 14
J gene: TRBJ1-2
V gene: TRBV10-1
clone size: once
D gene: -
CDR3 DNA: TGCGCCAGCAGGATCCTCCGGGGGGTGGGTGGCTACACCTTC
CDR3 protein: CASRILRGVGGYTF

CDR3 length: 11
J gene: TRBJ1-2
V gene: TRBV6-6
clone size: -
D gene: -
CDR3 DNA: TGTGCCAGCGCGGCCGGCGATGGCTACACCTTC
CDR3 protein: CASAAGDGYTF

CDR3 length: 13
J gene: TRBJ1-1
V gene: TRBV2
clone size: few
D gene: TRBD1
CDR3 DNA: TGTGCCAGCAGTGAAAGGTTGGACAGGGAGGCTTTCTTT
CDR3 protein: CASSERLDREAFF

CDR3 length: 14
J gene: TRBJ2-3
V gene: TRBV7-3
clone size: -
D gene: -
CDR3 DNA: TGTGCCAGCAGCTTCGAGGCTAGCACAGATACGCAGTATTTT
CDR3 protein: CASSFEASTDTQYF

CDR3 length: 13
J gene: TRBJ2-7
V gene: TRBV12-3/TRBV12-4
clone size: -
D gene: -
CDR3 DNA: TGTGCCAGCAGTTTAGGGAGGCGATACGAGCAGTACTTC
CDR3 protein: CASSLGRRYEQYF

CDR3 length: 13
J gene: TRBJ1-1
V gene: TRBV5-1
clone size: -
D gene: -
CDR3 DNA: TGCGCCAGCAGCGCGGGGGAGAACACTGAAGCTTTCTTT
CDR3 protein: CASSAGENTEAFF

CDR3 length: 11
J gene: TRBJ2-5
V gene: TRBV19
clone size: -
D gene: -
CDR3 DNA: TGTGCCAGTAGTCGGGAAGAGACCCAGTACTTC
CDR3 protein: CASSREETQYF

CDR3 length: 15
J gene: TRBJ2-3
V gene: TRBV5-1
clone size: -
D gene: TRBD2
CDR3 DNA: TGCGCCAGCAGCTTGAACGGGGGGGAGACAGATACGCAGTATTTT
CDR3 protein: CASSLNGGETDTQYF

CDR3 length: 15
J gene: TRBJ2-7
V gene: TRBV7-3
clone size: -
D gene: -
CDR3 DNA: TGTGCCAGCAGCTTAACCGGTCAGGGCTCCTACGAGCAGTACTTC
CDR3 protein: CASSLTGQGSYEQYF

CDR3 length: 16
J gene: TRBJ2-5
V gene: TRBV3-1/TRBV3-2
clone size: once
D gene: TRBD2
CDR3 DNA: TGTGCCAGCCTTCAAGCCCTAGCGGGGGGAACTGAGACCCAGTACTTC
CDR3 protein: CASLQALAGGTETQYF

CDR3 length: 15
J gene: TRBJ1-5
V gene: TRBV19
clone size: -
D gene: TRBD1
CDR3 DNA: TGTGCCAGTAGTATAAATGGGGACAGATATCAGCCCCAGCATTTT
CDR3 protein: CASSINGDRYQPQHF

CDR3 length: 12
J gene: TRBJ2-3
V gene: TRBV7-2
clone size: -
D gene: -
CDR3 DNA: TGTGCCAGCAGCCACTACACAGATACGCAGTATTTT
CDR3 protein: CASSHYTDTQYF

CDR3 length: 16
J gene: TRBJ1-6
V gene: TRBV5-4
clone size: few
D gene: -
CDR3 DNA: TGTGCCAGCAGCTGGGCCGCACAGGGTGGTAATTCACCCCTCCACTTT
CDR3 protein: CASSWAAQGGNSPLHF

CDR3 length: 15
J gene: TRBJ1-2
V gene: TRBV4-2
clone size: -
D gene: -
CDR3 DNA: TGTGCCAGCAGCCCTCCAAGGGAGCGCGCCTATGGCTACACCTTC
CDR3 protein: CASSPPRERAYGYTF

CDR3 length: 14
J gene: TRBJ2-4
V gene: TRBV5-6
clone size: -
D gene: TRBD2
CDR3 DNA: TGTGCCAGCAGCGAACTTCGCGGGGGTAACATTCAGTACTTC
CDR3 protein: CASSELRGGNIQYF

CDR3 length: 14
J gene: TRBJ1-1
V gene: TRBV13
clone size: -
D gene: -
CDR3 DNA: TGTGCCAGCAGCTTAGGGACACCTAGGGGTGAAGCTTTCTTT
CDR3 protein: CASSLGTPRGEAFF

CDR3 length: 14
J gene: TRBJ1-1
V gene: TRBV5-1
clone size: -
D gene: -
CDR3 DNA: TGCGCCAGCAGCGCGACAAATATGAACACTGAAGCTTTCTTT
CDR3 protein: CASSATNMNTEAFF

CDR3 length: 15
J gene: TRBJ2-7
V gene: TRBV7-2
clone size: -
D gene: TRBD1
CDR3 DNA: TGTGCCAGCAGCCTACAGGGGGGCCCTTCCTACGAGCAGTACTTC
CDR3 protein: CASSLQGGPSYEQYF

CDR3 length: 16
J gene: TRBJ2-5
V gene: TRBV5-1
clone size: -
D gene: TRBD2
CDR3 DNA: TGCGCCAGCACCCTGGGGAATAGCGGGGTTGCAGAGACCCAGTACTTC
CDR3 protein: CASTLGNSGVAETQYF

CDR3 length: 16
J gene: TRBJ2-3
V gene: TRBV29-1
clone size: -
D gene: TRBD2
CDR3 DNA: TGCAGCGTTGATCGCACTAGCGGGGGGGTTATAGATACGCAGTATTTT
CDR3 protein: CSVDRTSGGVIDTQYF

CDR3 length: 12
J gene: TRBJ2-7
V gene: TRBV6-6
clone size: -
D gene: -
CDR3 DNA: TGTGCCAGCAGTTATGAGGCCTACGAGCAGTACTTC
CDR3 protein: CASSYEAYEQYF

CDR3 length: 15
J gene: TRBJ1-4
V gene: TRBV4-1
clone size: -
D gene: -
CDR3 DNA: TGCGCCAGCAGCCAAGCGTCCAACAGGGCTGAAAAACTGTTTTTT
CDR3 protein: CASSQASNRAEKLFF